This entry lists 16 T cell receptor beta chains sequenced from one sample in a study of monozygotic twins with inflammatory bowel disease. Using the 5' RACE reads, TCRdb records one entry per CDR3 protein without DNA. This listing includes a few hundred thousand distinct CDR3 sequences. The sequenced sample consisted of blood. These receptors were obtained from a human donor with ulcerative colitis or Crohn's disease, or a healthy co-twin of an affected twin (not recorded which).

The V call is TRBV20-1, the J call TRBJ2-7; TCRdb returns TRBD2, unconfirmable since there is no DNA. The CDR3 sequence is 14 residues long. Per germline, CDR1 DFQATT and CDR2 SNEGSKA (reference sequence). The CDR3: CSANPPSGGYEQYF.

The chain joins TRBV20-1 to TRBJ1-6. In germline, CDR1 is DFQATT, CDR2 SNEGSKA (reference sequence). The CDR3 spans 15 residues. This CDR3 is CSARDDRASNSPLHF.

The chain couples TRBV10-3 to TRBJ2-1. Germline assignment: CDR1 ENHRY and CDR2 SYGVKD. This CDR3 is 14 amino acids long. The CDR3 is CAISETGAYNEQFF.

The chain carries TRBV19 and TRBJ1-5; TCRdb designates TRBD1, a call that cannot be tested without DNA. The length of the CDR3 is 11 residues. The germline CDR1 and CDR2 sequences are LNHDA and SQIVND (reference sequence). This CDR3 reads CASMQGQPQHF.

This sequence joins TRBV20-1 and TRBJ2-1; TCRdb's D call, TRBD2, is unchecked because there is no DNA. The CDR3 spans 13 residues. Germline CDR1 and CDR2: DFQATT and SNEGSKA (reference sequence). CDR3 loop: CSARDVSGRAGFF.

The rearrangement joins TRBV29-1 to TRBJ2-2; no DNA is available, so the TRBD1 call from TCRdb remains unchecked. Germline V gives CDR1 SQVTM, CDR2 ANQGSEA. CDR3 length equals 13 residues. The CDR3 sequence is CSVATGATGELFF.

The chain uses TRBV5-6 and TRBJ2-1; with no DNA, the TCRdb D assignment of TRBD1 cannot be verified. Germline V gene data show CDR1 as SGHDT and CDR2 as YYEEEE. The CDR3 length is 16 residues. This CDR3 is CASSLEVRGAYNEQFF.

The V gene is TRBV14, the J gene TRBJ1-1. This CDR3 has 15 amino acids. Germline V gene lookup returns CDR1 SGHDN and CDR2 FVKESK. This CDR3 reads CASSQDRTGNTEAFF.

V usage is TRBV6-6 and J usage is TRBJ2-7. This CDR3 region has 13 residues. Germline lookup yields CDR1 MNHNY and CDR2 SVGAGI (reference sequence). The CDR3 sequence is CASSYSWDYEQYF.

The chain employs TRBV7-9 and TRBJ1-1. CDR3 length: 13 residues. Germline values: CDR1 SEHNR, CDR2 FQNEAQ (reference sequence). CDR3 loop: CASSLGTLAEAFF. The full variable domain, with the rest looked up from reference TRBV7-9 and TRBJ1-1, is DTGVSQNPRHKITKRGQNVTFRCDPISEHNRLYWYRQTLGQGPEFLTYFQNEAQLEKSRLLSDRFSAERPKGSFSTLEIQRTEQGDSAMYLCASSLGTLAEAFFGQGTRLTVV.

Here the CDR3 reads CASSDPRIRGQPQHF. The J gene is TRBJ1-5, the V gene TRBV2; TCRdb indicates TRBD1, and absent DNA this call remains unverified. CDR1 SNHLY and CDR2 FYNNEI come from the germline V gene. The CDR3 covers 15 residues.

The chain couples TRBV18 to TRBJ2-3. The CDR3 totals 14 residues. Germline assignment: CDR1 KGHSH and CDR2 LQKENI. The CDR3 loop is CASSPLVSTDTQYF.

This rearrangement joins TRBV7-9 to TRBJ2-3; TCRdb's D gene call, TRBD1, goes unchecked for lack of DNA. The CDR3 length is 13 residues. Looked up from germline, CDR1 is SEHNR and CDR2 is FQNEAQ (reference sequence). The CDR3: CASTGKDTDTQYF.

V gene TRBV5-1 combines with J gene TRBJ2-5; TCRdb reports TRBD2, a call that lacks DNA to check it against. CDR1 SGHRS and CDR2 YFSETQ come from the germline V gene. This CDR3 has 16 residues. CDR3 in amino acids: CASSSAGGRAGETQYF.

The J gene is TRBJ2-6, the V gene TRBV5-1. The CDR3 covers 16 residues. Looked up from germline, CDR1 is SGHRS and CDR2 is YFSETQ. The CDR3 loop reads CASSPDGTSGANVLTF.

V gene TRBV27 combines with J gene TRBJ2-3; checking the TCRdb D call of TRBD2 is not possible without DNA. This CDR3 spans 15 amino acids. Germline V gene lookup returns CDR1 MNHEY and CDR2 SMNVEV (reference sequence). CDR3 residues: CASSSSQRGTDTQYF.